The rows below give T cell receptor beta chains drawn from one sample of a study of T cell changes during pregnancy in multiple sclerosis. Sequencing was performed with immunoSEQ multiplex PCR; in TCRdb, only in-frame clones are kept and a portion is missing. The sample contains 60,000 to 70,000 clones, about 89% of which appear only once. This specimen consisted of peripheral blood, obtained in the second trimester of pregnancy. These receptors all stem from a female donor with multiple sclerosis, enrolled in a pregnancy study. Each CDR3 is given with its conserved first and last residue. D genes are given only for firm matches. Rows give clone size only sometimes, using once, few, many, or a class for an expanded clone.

cdr3_nt: TGTGCCACCAGCACTCGGGGGTCTGGCACAGATACGCAGTATTTT
cdr3_aa: CATSTRGSGTDTQYF
clone_size: NA
d_call: NA
v_call: TRBV15
j_call: TRBJ2-3

cdr3_nt: TGCGCCAGCAGCATGGGACAGCTCTACAATGAGCAGTTCTTC
cdr3_aa: CASSMGQLYNEQFF
clone_size: NA
d_call: TRBD1
v_call: TRBV5-1
j_call: TRBJ2-1

cdr3_nt: TGTGCCAGCCTGGGACAGGGAATTTGGGAGCAGTACTTC
cdr3_aa: CASLGQGIWEQYF
clone_size: few
d_call: TRBD1
v_call: TRBV6-1
j_call: TRBJ2-7

cdr3_nt: TGTGCCACCAGCAGGGACGCGGGGGGCCCCAAGGGGACCCAGTACTTC
cdr3_aa: CATSRDAGGPKGTQYF
clone_size: NA
d_call: TRBD2
v_call: TRBV15
j_call: TRBJ2-5

cdr3_nt: TGTGCCAGCAGTATGACAGCGATCAATCAGCCCCAGCATTTT
cdr3_aa: CASSMTAINQPQHF
clone_size: NA
d_call: NA
v_call: TRBV6-6
j_call: TRBJ1-5

cdr3_nt: TGCGCCAGCAGCCAAGAGCGGGCCATAAATCAGCCCCAGCATTTT
cdr3_aa: CASSQERAINQPQHF
clone_size: NA
d_call: NA
v_call: TRBV4-3
j_call: TRBJ1-5

cdr3_nt: TGTGCCTGGAGGGAGAGGGACACTGAAGCTTTCTTT
cdr3_aa: CAWRERDTEAFF
clone_size: NA
d_call: NA
v_call: TRBV30
j_call: TRBJ1-1

cdr3_nt: TGTGCCAGCAGCTTAGGGGTGGGGGGACAAGAGACCCAGTACTTC
cdr3_aa: CASSLGVGGQETQYF
clone_size: NA
d_call: NA
v_call: TRBV7-8
j_call: TRBJ2-5

cdr3_nt: TGCGCCAGCAGCCAAGAAAGAGGGCATCGACCCTACGAGCAGTACTTC
cdr3_aa: CASSQERGHRPYEQYF
clone_size: NA
d_call: NA
v_call: TRBV4-1
j_call: TRBJ2-7

cdr3_nt: TGTGCCAGCAGCCTTAGCGGGGGTAGCACAGATACGCAGTATTTT
cdr3_aa: CASSLSGGSTDTQYF
clone_size: once
d_call: TRBD2
v_call: TRBV9
j_call: TRBJ2-3

cdr3_nt: TGTGCCAGCAGCTCGTCGGTCGGGACAGGGGGAGAGACCCAGTACTTC
cdr3_aa: CASSSSVGTGGETQYF
clone_size: NA
d_call: TRBD1
v_call: TRBV7-2
j_call: TRBJ2-5

cdr3_nt: TGCGCCAGTCAGTGGGGGGGGGACACCGGGGAGCTGTTTTTT
cdr3_aa: CASQWGGDTGELFF
clone_size: NA
d_call: TRBD2
v_call: TRBV23-1
j_call: TRBJ2-2

cdr3_nt: TGCGCCAGCAGCCCCCAGGGGACCGGGGAGCTGTTTTTT
cdr3_aa: CASSPQGTGELFF
clone_size: NA
d_call: NA
v_call: TRBV5-1
j_call: TRBJ2-2

cdr3_nt: TGCGCCAGCAGCTTGGGACAGGGGAGTGAAAAACTGTTTTTT
cdr3_aa: CASSLGQGSEKLFF
clone_size: NA
d_call: TRBD1
v_call: TRBV5-1
j_call: TRBJ1-4

cdr3_nt: TGTGCCAGCAGCTGGCTCTCTGGAAACACCATATATTTT
cdr3_aa: CASSWLSGNTIYF
clone_size: NA
d_call: NA
v_call: TRBV13
j_call: TRBJ1-3